This T cell receptor beta chain derives from a study of CD8+CD57+ T cells in acquired aplastic anemia. The CDR3 is made up of 17 amino acids. Germline CDR1 DFQATT, CDR2 SNEGSKA (reference sequence). J was trimmed by 0 bases and V by 4 bases; bases with no gene match: 9. Profiling that covered TCR beta VDJ and CDR3 relied on genomic DNA as its template. TCRdb called the reads again in MiXCR, with one record for every CDR3 protein. The sample gives approximately 190,000 distinct CDR3 sequences, 64% of which show up once; under 60% is in the top ten. Sequenced material: sorted CD4+, CD8+, or CD8+CD57+ T cells (not recorded which) from PBMCs. V is TRBV20-1 and J is TRBJ2-6; TRBD1 matches 7 bases. This clonotype was obtained from a human donor with severe aplastic anemia or a healthy control (not recorded which). CDR3 protein: CSANTLDRSSGANVLTF. For the CDR3, the DNA is TGCAGTGCTAACACCCTGGACAGGTCCTCTGGGGCCAACGTCCTGACTTTC.